Below, 21 T cell receptor beta chains from the same sample are listed, as sequenced in a study of T cell responses to AZD1222 COVID-19 vaccine. Data came from immunoSEQ multiplex PCR; TCRdb stores just in-frame clones and leaves some out. The table has 140,000 to 150,000 clones, 80% to 90% seen once; the top ten hold under 2%. The sample was peripheral blood, taken on day 0 of AZD1222 vaccination. Receptors were obtained from an adult in good health.

The gene calls are TRBV19 and TRBJ2-7; D not resolved. With 5 bases removed from V and 6 bases from J, the gap between germline ends came to 17 bases. The germline gives CDR1 LNHDA, CDR2 SQIVND (reference sequence). This CDR3 contains 14 residues. The CDR3 reads CASSATTTPLEQYF. CDR3 DNA sequence: TGTGCCAGTAGTGCGACCACGACCCCGCTCGAGCAGTACTTC.

The chain carries TRBV23-1 and TRBJ1-1; D unclear. TRBV23-1 is recorded as an ORF, its role being uncertain. The CDR3 has 16 amino acids. The V end lost 3 bases, the J end lost 3 bases, and 17 bases lay between the germline ends. The CDR3: CASSHNGGKWDTEAFF. The DNA of the CDR3 is TGCGCCAGCAGTCACAACGGCGGCAAGTGGGACACTGAAGCTTTCTTT.

The chain employs TRBV19 and TRBJ2-1, with 9 positions matching TRBD2. CDR3 size: 15 residues. The V and J ends lost 6 bases and 3 bases, in that order; junction bases with no gene match: 6. Germline V gives CDR1 LNHDA, CDR2 SQIVND (reference sequence). CDR3 nucleotide sequence: TGTGCCAGTAGGAGAGCGGGAGGCCTCTACAATGAGCAGTTCTTC. Its translation is CASRRAGGLYNEQFF.

This clone has a single count. In DNA form, the CDR3 reads TGTGCCAGCAGCCCACCCACGTCCTGGGGGAGCTCCTACGAGCAGTACTTC. This encodes CASSPPTSWGSSYEQYF. This chain uses TRBV3-1 (or the pseudogene TRBV3-2) with TRBJ2-7, with D perhaps being TRBD1 or TRBD2 (5 bases each). V dropped 4 bases and J dropped 0 bases, with 19 bases sitting between them. In germline, CDR1 is LGHDT, CDR2 YNNKEL (reference sequence). The CDR3 spans 17 residues.

This clone was picked up one time. This specimen includes other DNA sequences encoding the same CDR3. The J gene is TRBJ2-7, the V gene TRBV12-3 or TRBV12-4, with D unresolved. There are 11 residues in the CDR3. V shed 1 base and J shed 5 bases, with 3 bases lying between them. The CDR3 DNA follows: TGTGCCAGCAGTTTAGGCCACGAGCAGTACTTC. It codes for CASSLGHEQYF.

The chain uses TRBV10-1 and TRBJ1-1, with 8 bases that match TRBD1. V trimming: 2 bases; J trimming: 11 bases; junction bases outside the gene matches: 4. CDR3 length: 12 residues. Germline CDR1 reads WNHNN; CDR2 reads SYGVQD (reference sequence). For the CDR3, the DNA is TGCGCCAGCAGTGAGACCCAGGGGGCGGCTTTCTTT. This sequence encodes CASSETQGAAFF.

J is TRBJ2-3 and V is TRBV12-2; the D call of TRBD1 is as the table states it, not checked on the DNA. TRBV12-2 is shown as a pseudogene. The CDR3 covers 17 residues. The CDR3 loop reads CASRLVAGQGSTDTQYF. The CDR3 DNA is TGTGCAAGTCGCTTGGTTGCGGGACAGGGGAGCACAGATACGCAGTATTTT.

The genes are TRBV7-3 and TRBJ1-1, with D uncertain. V lost 6 bases and J lost 7, with 12 bases in between. The CDR3 runs to 12 residues. Germline V gives CDR1 SGHTA, CDR2 FQGTGA. The CDR3 nucleotides read TGTGCCAGCAGTCCAACCACCGGTGAAGCTTTCTTT. Protein sequence: CASSPTTGEAFF.

This clone was seen just once. The chain is built from TRBV27 and TRBJ2-1; D is undetermined. The germline CDR1 and CDR2 sequences are MNHEY and SMNVEV (reference sequence). Trimming stripped 3 bases from V and 5 bases from J, with 8 bases between. The CDR3 spans 13 residues. CDR3 amino acids: CASSLVTNNEQFF. The CDR3 coding sequence is TGTGCCAGCAGTTTGGTCACAAACAATGAGCAGTTCTTC.

This chain's CDR3 is CASSLVGQGLNTEAFF. As DNA, the CDR3 is TGTGCCAGCAGCTTAGTGGGTCAGGGGTTGAACACTGAAGCTTTCTTT. V and J are TRBV11-2 and TRBJ1-1; TRBD1 is a possible D gene (6 bases). Trimming cost V 1 base and J 0 bases, with 12 bases left between them. CDR1 is SGHAT, CDR2 FQNNGV, per germline. This CDR3 spans 16 amino acids.

The V call is TRBV10-3, the J call TRBJ2-1, with 10 bases that match TRBD2. The CDR3 runs 20 residues. The J segment lost 8 bases and the V segment lost 4 bases, leaving 23 bases of the junction unmatched. Germline CDR1 and CDR2: ENHRY and SYGVKD. The CDR3 DNA reads as TGTGCCATCAGTGTCTCGACAGGGATCGGAGTAGCGGGAGGTCCCCATGAGCAGTTCTTC. Amino acid sequence: CAISVSTGIGVAGGPHEQFF.

The V and J genes are TRBV2 and TRBJ1-1; no clear D gene. This CDR3 contains 13 residues. Germline values: CDR1 SNHLY, CDR2 FYNNEI. The V end lost 5 bases, the J end lost 3 bases, and 10 bases lay between the germline ends. The CDR3 protein is CASSSRWDTEAFF. The CDR3 nucleotides read TGTGCCAGCAGTTCTAGATGGGACACTGAAGCTTTCTTT. Based on the CDR3 plus reference TRBV2 and TRBJ1-1, the full variable domain is EPEVTQTPSHQVTQMGQEVILRCVPISNHLYFYWYRQILGQKVEFLVSFYNNEISEKSEIFDDQFSVERPDGSNFTLKIRSTKLEDSAMYFCASSSRWDTEAFFGQGTRLTVV.

The chain uses TRBV9 and TRBJ1-4; D remains ambiguous. The V end lost 3 bases, the J end lost 4 bases, and 7 bases lay between the germline ends. The CDR3 is made up of 13 amino acids. CDR1 and CDR2 from the germline V gene are SGDLS and YYNGEE. The CDR3, as DNA: TGTGCCAGCAGCGCCACCGGTAATGAAAAACTGTTTTTT. Protein product: CASSATGNEKLFF.

The genes are TRBV19 and TRBJ1-2; D is unresolved. V lost 3 bases and J 2 bases, leaving 10 bases between the germline ends. CDR3 length: 14 amino acids. CDR1 is LNHDA, CDR2 SQIVND, per germline (reference sequence). CDR3 bases: TGTGCCAGTAGTATGATTATACCGAACTATGGCTACACCTTC. This translates into CASSMIIPNYGYTF.

V is TRBV11-2 and J is TRBJ1-1; the D gene is possibly TRBD1 (5 bases). This CDR3 spans 14 amino acids. Germline assignment: CDR1 SGHAT and CDR2 FQNNGV. V dropped 4 bases and J dropped 5 bases, with 14 bases sitting between them. CDR3 nucleotide sequence: TGTGCCAGCAGCTCCCTTCACGGGGGGACTGAAGCTTTCTTT. This sequence encodes CASSSLHGGTEAFF.

This chain links TRBV12-3 or TRBV12-4 with TRBJ1-2; the D gene is possibly TRBD1 (5 bases). The CDR3 loop spans 11 amino acids. Trimming pared 6 bases from V and 8 bases from J, leaving 10 bases between. The CDR3 region has the DNA TGTGCCAGCAGGATCAAGGGGGGCTACACCTTC. Translation: CASRIKGGYTF.

This chain joins TRBV3-1 (or the pseudogene TRBV3-2) and TRBJ2-5, with D possibly being TRBD2 (6 bases). Germline V gene sequence: CDR1 LGHDT, CDR2 YNNKEL (reference sequence). This CDR3 spans 16 amino acids. Trimming took off 5 bases at V and 0 bases at J, with 16 bases between the two ends. CDR3 sequence reads: CASSDDARDYQETQYF. As DNA, the CDR3 is TGTGCCAGCAGCGACGACGCCCGGGACTACCAAGAGACCCAGTACTTC.

The chain employs TRBV18 and TRBJ1-6, with TRBD1 identical over 10 bases. V was pared by 6 bases and J by 7 bases, with 3 bases of the junction left unmatched. The CDR3 has 14 residues. The germline V gene has CDR1 KGHSH and CDR2 LQKENI. CDR3 coding DNA: TGTGCCAGCTCTCGGGACAGGGGCAATTCACCCCTCCACTTT. This sequence encodes CASSRDRGNSPLHF. Combining the CDR3 with reference TRBV18 and TRBJ1-6 gives the whole variable domain NAGVMQNPRHLVRRRGQEARLRCSPMKGHSHVYWYRQLPEEGLKFMVYLQKENIIDESGMPKERFSAEFPKEGPSILRIQQVVRGDSAAYFCASSRDRGNSPLHFGNGTRLTVT.

The V and J genes are TRBV27 and TRBJ2-5; 10 nucleotides agree with TRBD2. There are 13 residues in the CDR3. The ends lost 8 bases at V and 5 bases at J; junction bases unmatched: 5. Germline CDR1 is MNHEY and CDR2 is SMNVEV (reference sequence). CDR3: CASRGLAEETQYF. CDR3 nucleotide sequence: TGTGCCAGCCGCGGACTAGCGGAGGAGACCCAGTACTTC.

The V call is TRBV19, the J call TRBJ2-7, with 7 bases lining up with TRBD1. Germline values: CDR1 LNHDA, CDR2 SQIVND (reference sequence). J lost 2 bases, V lost 5 bases, and 9 bases had no gene match. The CDR3 loop spans 15 amino acids. The CDR3 DNA is TGTGCCAGTAGTCGCGACAGGGCGCGGCCCTACGAGCAGTACTTC. Translated: CASSRDRARPYEQYF.

This chain uses TRBV29-1 with TRBJ1-1, with 8 bases fitting TRBD1. Looked up from germline, CDR1 is SQVTM and CDR2 is ANQGSEA. The CDR3 has 12 amino acids. With V trimmed by 5 bases and J by 6 bases, 5 bases remained unmatched. CDR3 DNA sequence: TGCAGCGTTTACAGACAGGGGCCTGAAGCTTTCTTT. Protein sequence: CSVYRQGPEAFF.